The sequence of this T cell receptor (beta chain) was determined in a study of T cell responses to AZD1222 COVID-19 vaccine. The study's findings and limits: Repertoire sampling occurred only after the peak T cell response.

Note on this clone: Its specificity is not known.

The repertoire was sequenced with immunoSEQ multiplex PCR; TCRdb's copy has only in-frame clones and lacks some. In the table there are some 170,000 clones, about nine tenths of which are singletons. The CDR3 has 17 residues. The V gene end was trimmed by 0 bases and the J gene end by 2 bases; junction bases not matched to a gene: 5. CDR1 and CDR2 (germline): SGHNT, YENEEA. The gene calls are TRBV11-3 and TRBJ2-1; 9 bases match TRBD2. This specimen was peripheral blood, taken 28 days after the second dose of the MenACWY control vaccine. The sequence was collected from an adult who received the MenACWY meningococcal vaccine as a control. CDR3 residues: CASSLEGIAGAYNEQFF. In DNA, the CDR3 is TGTGCCAGCAGCTTAGAGGGGATAGCGGGGGCCTACAATGAGCAGTTCTTC. The full variable domain, rest sourced from reference TRBV11-3 and TRBJ2-1, is EAGVVQSPRYKIIEKKQPVAFWCNPISGHNTLYWYLQNLGQGPELLIRYENEEAVDDSQLPKDRFSAERLKGVDSTLKIQPAELGDSAVYLCASSLEGIAGAYNEQFFGPGTRLTVL.